One and the same sample provided the 31 T cell receptor beta chains below, sequenced in a study of T cells in Graves' hyperthyroidism and ophthalmopathy. Amplified TCR beta CDR3 regions came from RNA transcripts. HTBI primers were employed in a first-round RT-PCR of the TCR CDR3. TCRdb analysed the multiplex PCR reads with MiXCR anew, one entry per CDR3 protein. This table holds about 560,000 distinct CDR3 sequences, around 13% found once. Sequencing was carried out using blood. The receptors stem from a middle-aged woman with Graves' hyperthyroidism.

The genes are TRBV5-4 and TRBJ2-7; 8 nucleotides line up with TRBD1. The CDR3 loop spans 14 amino acids. Germline V gene lookup returns CDR1 SGHNT and CDR2 YYREEE (reference sequence). V shed 5 bases, J shed 1 base, and the junction held 5 bases outside the gene matches. CDR3 sequence reads: CASRVDRDSYEQYF. The CDR3 nucleotides are TGTGCCAGCAGGGTGGACAGGGATTCCTACGAGCAGTACTTC.

The chain couples TRBV6-5 to TRBJ1-6; D not resolved. V lost 2 bases to trimming and J lost 8 bases, with 10 bases between them. The CDR3 loop spans 14 amino acids. From germline, CDR1 is MNHEY and CDR2 SVGAGI. CDR3 sequence: CASSYGGRDSPLHF. The CDR3 DNA is TGTGCCAGCAGTTACGGAGGGAGGGATTCACCCCTCCACTTT.

This clonotype was found a few times. This chain joins TRBV9 and TRBJ2-3; D may be TRBD1 (5 bases). The CDR3 is 17 residues long. Looked up from germline, CDR1 is SGDLS and CDR2 is YYNGEE. The V end lost 0 bases, the J end lost 1 base, and 15 bases lay between the germline ends. The CDR3 DNA reads as TGTGCCAGCAGCGTAGGCTTGCAAGGACAAGGCACAGATACGCAGTATTTT. Translation: CASSVGLQGQGTDTQYF.

This clonotype was picked up many times. The rearrangement uses TRBV5-1 and TRBJ1-3; the match to TRBD1 covers 8 bases. The CDR3 runs to 16 residues. J lost 2 bases, V lost 1 base, and 5 bases had no gene match. CDR1 is SGHRS, CDR2 YFSETQ, per germline. The CDR3 DNA reads as TGCGCCAGCAGCTTGTCTGGGACAGGAACTGGAAACACCATATATTTT. Its translation: CASSLSGTGTGNTIYF.

The V and J genes are TRBV4-2 and TRBJ2-7, with D possibly being TRBD2 (6 bases). The germline V gene has CDR1 LGHNA and CDR2 YNFKEQ. V was cut by 3 bases and J by 5 bases, with 29 bases left in between. This CDR3 has 19 residues. In nucleotides, the CDR3 is TGTGCCAGCAGCCAGAAGTTGGGGCCGGACGGGGGACCTTGGGACGAGCAGTACTTC. Its translation is CASSQKLGPDGGPWDEQYF.

This clonotype was found once. The V call is TRBV29-1, the J call TRBJ1-1; D possibly corresponds to TRBD1 (6 bases). The CDR3 runs 15 residues. Trimming cost V 4 bases and J 11 bases, with 26 bases left between them. Germline CDR1 SQVTM, CDR2 ANQGSEA. In DNA form, the CDR3 reads TGCAGCGTTGTGGAGGGGGGGACACGCGCCGGGGGGGCTTTCTTT. Amino acid sequence: CSVVEGGTRAGGAFF.

V gene TRBV30 combines with J gene TRBJ1-4; tentative D call: TRBD1 (5 bases). The germline V gene encodes CDR1 GTSNPN and CDR2 SVGIG (reference sequence). The CDR3 runs to 18 residues. Trimming removed 0 bases at V and 0 bases at J, with 17 bases between. CDR3 loop: CAWSVQRQFYATNEKLFF. The CDR3 DNA reads as TGTGCCTGGAGTGTACAGCGACAGTTTTATGCAACTAATGAAAAACTGTTTTTT. The variable domain in full, completed from reference TRBV30 and TRBJ1-4, reads SQTIHQWPATLVQPVGSPLSLECTVEGTSNPNLYWYRQAAGRGLQLLFYSVGIGQISSEVPQNLSASRPQDRQFILSSKKLLLSDSGFYLCAWSVQRQFYATNEKLFFGSGTQLSVL.

This clonotype showed up just a few times. The V and J genes are TRBV7-3 and TRBJ2-3; 8 bases match TRBD1. The germline gives CDR1 SGHTA, CDR2 FQGTGA. The junction had 4 bases not matched to a gene; V was cut back by 6 bases and J by 5 bases. This CDR3 has 13 residues. The CDR3 DNA follows: TGTGCCAGCAGTGGACAGGGCGGAGATACGCAGTATTTT. Translated: CASSGQGGDTQYF. Combining the CDR3 with reference TRBV7-3 and TRBJ2-3 gives the whole variable domain GAGVSQTPSNKVTEKGKYVELRCDPISGHTALYWYRQSLGQGPEFLIYFQGTGAADDSGLPNDRFFAVRPEGSVSTLKIQRTERGDSAVYLCASSGQGGDTQYFGPGTRLTVL.

The J gene is TRBJ2-7, the V gene TRBV28; 11 nucleotides line up with TRBD2. The junction had 12 bases not matched to a gene; V was cut back by 8 bases and J by 0 bases. The CDR3 runs to 17 residues. The germline V gene encodes CDR1 MDHEN and CDR2 SYDVKM. CDR3 DNA sequence: TGTGCCAGCTGGGTTGCAGGGGGACTAGCGGTCTCCTACGAGCAGTACTTC. This translates into CASWVAGGLAVSYEQYF. Full variable domain (rest looked up from reference TRBV28 and TRBJ2-7): DVKVTQSSRYLVKRTGEKVFLECVQDMDHENMFWYRQDPGLGLRLIYFSYDVKMKEKGDIPEGYSVSREKKERFSLILESASTNQTSMYLCASWVAGGLAVSYEQYFGPGTRLTVT.

J is TRBJ1-5 and V is TRBV6-2 or TRBV6-3, with D possibly matching TRBD1 (6 bases). V was clipped by 6 bases and J by 2 bases, with 11 bases between them. Germline V gene sequence: CDR1 MNHEY, CDR2 SVGEGT. The CDR3 contains 14 residues. The DNA of the CDR3 is TGTGCCAGCAGAGAGGGGGGGGGCAATCAGCCCCAGCATTTT. This gives the protein CASREGGGNQPQHF.

The chain is built from TRBV15 and TRBJ1-5, with D unclear. Germline-derived CDR1 and CDR2 are LNHNV and YYDKDF (reference sequence). The V end lost 5 bases, the J end lost 8 bases, and 13 bases lay between the germline ends. The CDR3 covers 13 residues. This CDR3 reads CATSDSVVEPQHF. CDR3 nucleotides: TGTGCCACCAGCGACTCGGTCGTAGAGCCCCAGCATTTT.

The chain recombines TRBV7-2 with TRBJ2-7; the match to TRBD2 covers 8 bases. The CDR3 consists of 15 residues. V shed 5 bases, J shed 7 bases, and the junction held 13 bases outside the gene matches. The V gene's germline CDR1 is SGHTA and CDR2 FQGNSA. The CDR3 is CASSGDPGLVFEQYF. The CDR3 DNA reads TGTGCCAGCAGCGGGGACCCGGGACTAGTATTTGAGCAGTACTTC.

This clonotype has ten or more counts. The chain employs TRBV27 and TRBJ2-4; D is undetermined. The germline gives CDR1 MNHEY, CDR2 SMNVEV (reference sequence). The V and J ends lost 5 bases and 0 bases respectively, with 14 bases between them. This CDR3 has 16 residues. The CDR3 protein is CASSPRAELAKNIQYF. In DNA form, the CDR3 reads TGTGCCAGCAGTCCCCGGGCAGAACTAGCCAAAAACATTCAGTACTTC.

This clonotype has at least ten counts. CDR3 sequence (DNA): TGTGCCAGCAGTACCAACTACAGGGGTCGCAATCAGCCCCAGCATTTT. Protein: CASSTNYRGRNQPQHF. The V and J genes are TRBV27 and TRBJ1-5, with TRBD1 matching over 7 bases. In germline, CDR1 is MNHEY, CDR2 SMNVEV (reference sequence). This CDR3 contains 16 residues. J was trimmed by 2 bases and V by 5 bases; bases with no gene match: 9.

Comment on this clonotype: Since a much larger clone is just one base distant, this may be a read error. The chain employs TRBV12-3 or TRBV12-4 and TRBJ1-2; the match to TRBD1 covers 7 bases. This CDR3 is built from 14 residues. V dropped 6 bases and J dropped 8; count of bases not matched to a gene: 12. The CDR3 bases are TGTGCCAGCAGAGAAGGGGGCCATGGACGCGGCTACACCTTC. As protein: CASREGGHGRGYTF.

The chain links TRBV6-1 to TRBJ2-6; D is possibly TRBD1 or TRBD2 (5 bases each). The CDR3 length is 20 residues. Germline CDR1 is MNHNS and CDR2 is SASEGT. The V end lost 5 bases, the J end lost 0 bases, and 23 bases lay between the germline ends. CDR3 nucleotide sequence: TGTGCCAGCAGTAAGGGGTTTAGCGTTTATCGAAGCTCTGGGGCCAACGTCCTGACTTTC. This encodes CASSKGFSVYRSSGANVLTF.

This clonotype was recorded many times. The V gene is TRBV28, the J gene TRBJ1-1; no reliable D call. With 4 bases removed from V and 0 bases from J, the gap between germline ends came to 12 bases. CDR3 length equals 15 residues. CDR1 is MDHEN, CDR2 SYDVKM, per germline. CDR3 DNA: TGTGCCAGCAGTTCCGCCGACGCATTGAACACTGAAGCTTTCTTT. This codes for CASSSADALNTEAFF.

This clonotype was recorded many times. V is TRBV28 and J is TRBJ2-7; D gene ambiguous. Trimming stripped 6 bases from V and 0 bases from J, with 12 bases between. This CDR3 region has 14 residues. The germline gives CDR1 MDHEN, CDR2 SYDVKM. Here the CDR3 DNA reads TGTGCCAGCAGCTCCCAGCCCTACTCCTACGAGCAGTACTTC. Translated: CASSSQPYSYEQYF.

The table lists this clonotype with many counts. This chain uses TRBV20-1 with TRBJ2-1; D is unclear. V was pared by 6 bases and J by 5 bases, with 17 bases between. Looked up from germline, CDR1 is DFQATT and CDR2 is SNEGSKA (reference sequence). CDR3 length: 14 amino acids. The CDR3 here is CSAKSGPGDNEQFF. CDR3 nucleotide sequence: TGCAGTGCAAAGTCCGGCCCCGGCGACAATGAGCAGTTCTTC.

On this clonotype: A read error is possible here, since a much larger clone lies one base away. The V and J genes are TRBV3-1 and TRBJ2-7, with 7 bases identical to TRBD2. Germline CDR1 reads LGHDT; CDR2 reads YNNKEL (reference sequence). The CDR3 sequence is 15 residues long. V gave up 1 base and J gave up 7 bases; unmatched junction bases: 10. CDR3 nucleotides: TGTGCCAGCAGCCAAGGAAAGGCGGGAGCGGGTGAGCAGTACTTC. It translates to CASSQGKAGAGEQYF.

This clonotype was recorded many times. In DNA form, the CDR3 reads TGTGCCAGCAGTTTAGTGACTAGTCCCGTCGAGCAGTACTTC. Translating it yields CASSLVTSPVEQYF. This chain connects TRBV27 to TRBJ2-7, with a tentative D call TRBD2 (6 bases). The CDR3 extends over 14 amino acids. The germline V and J ends were trimmed by 2 bases and 6 bases, with 14 bases remaining between them. From germline, CDR1 is MNHEY and CDR2 SMNVEV (reference sequence).

This clonotype showed up many times. The rearrangement joins TRBV28 to TRBJ2-7; D might be TRBD1 (6 bases). V was trimmed by 4 bases and J by 7 bases, leaving 14 bases between them. This CDR3 comprises 13 residues. From germline, CDR1 is MDHEN and CDR2 SYDVKM. CDR3 DNA sequence: TGTGCCAGCAGTTCAGGGGCTAGGAGGGAGCAGTACTTC. Protein product: CASSSGARREQYF.

This clonotype was recorded many times. The genes are TRBV2 and TRBJ1-1, with D possibly being TRBD1 (5 bases). V was clipped by 4 bases and J by 6 bases, with 9 bases between them. The germline V gene encodes CDR1 SNHLY and CDR2 FYNNEI. The CDR3 contains 12 residues. The CDR3 coding sequence is TGTGCCAGCAGTGTCATGACAGCTGAAGCTTTCTTT. It specifies CASSVMTAEAFF.

Only a few counts were recorded for this clonotype. The chain combines TRBV9 with TRBJ2-1, with 9 bases that match TRBD2. Germline assignment: CDR1 SGDLS and CDR2 YYNGEE. CDR3 length: 15 residues. V gave up 3 bases and J gave up 5 bases; unmatched junction bases: 6. The CDR3 spells CASSARLADHNEQFF. CDR3 in DNA: TGTGCCAGCAGCGCCCGACTAGCGGATCACAATGAGCAGTTCTTC. Looking up the rest from reference TRBV9 and TRBJ2-1 gives the full variable domain: DSGVTQTPKHLITATGQRVTLRCSPRSGDLSVYWYQQSLDQGLQFLIQYYNGEERAKGNILERFSAQQFPDLHSELNLSSLELGDSALYFCASSARLADHNEQFFGPGTRLTVL.

The rearrangement joins TRBV5-6 to TRBJ2-7; D is tentatively TRBD1 or TRBD2 (6 bases each). The germline CDR1 and CDR2 sequences are SGHDT and YYEEEE. There are 16 residues in the CDR3. V was trimmed by 4 bases and J by 2 bases, leaving 19 bases between them. Here the CDR3 reads CASSPRHRGTTYEQYF. For the CDR3, the DNA is TGTGCCAGCAGCCCACGCCATCGCGGGACAACCTACGAGCAGTACTTC.

This clonotype came up a few times. This chain links TRBV27 with TRBJ2-5; D may correspond to TRBD1 or TRBD2 (5 bases each). V was trimmed by 4 bases and J by 2 bases, leaving 17 bases between them. This CDR3 has 16 amino acids. In germline, CDR1 is MNHEY, CDR2 SMNVEV (reference sequence). The CDR3 loop is CASSYLPGPRQETQYF. For the CDR3, the DNA is TGTGCCAGCAGTTATCTACCGGGGCCCCGGCAAGAGACCCAGTACTTC.

This clonotype was detected ten times or more. The chain uses TRBV20-1 and TRBJ2-1, with 12 bases fitting TRBD2. Trimming cost V 6 bases and J 8 bases; bases outside gene matches: 8. This CDR3 is built from 14 residues. Germline CDR1 is DFQATT and CDR2 is SNEGSKA (reference sequence). The CDR3 DNA reads as TGCAGTGCAAGCGGACTAGCGGGAACCGATGAGCAGTTCTTC. It is translated as CSASGLAGTDEQFF.

The table lists this clonotype with a few counts. The chain links TRBV20-1 to TRBJ2-1; the match to TRBD2 covers 8 bases. V shed 3 bases, J shed 4 bases, and the junction held 14 bases outside the gene matches. This CDR3 is 17 amino acids long. Germline CDR1 is DFQATT and CDR2 is SNEGSKA (reference sequence). Written as DNA, the CDR3 is TGCAGTGCTAGCGCCCTGGTGGCGAGCGGGAGATACAATGAGCAGTTCTTC. Encoded protein: CSASALVASGRYNEQFF.

This clonotype was detected ten times or more. The genes are TRBV7-9 and TRBJ2-7, with D tentatively TRBD2 (7 bases). CDR3 length: 15 amino acids. With 7 bases removed from V and 6 bases from J, the gap between germline ends came to 22 bases. Germline V CDR1 and CDR2: SEHNR, FQNEAQ (reference sequence). CDR3 nucleotide sequence: TGTGCCAGCATCTCGGGGGGACACGCCTTGGCCGAGCAGTACTTC. It encodes CASISGGHALAEQYF.

This clonotype has at least ten counts. The chain couples TRBV7-2 to TRBJ2-1; D perhaps matches TRBD2 (6 bases). In germline, CDR1 is SGHTA, CDR2 FQGNSA. The CDR3 extends over 14 amino acids. Trimming left V 5 bases short and J 4 bases short, with 12 bases between. CDR3 loop: CASSLRDWYNEQFF. CDR3 in DNA: TGTGCCAGCAGCCTCAGGGACTGGTACAATGAGCAGTTCTTC.

The J gene is TRBJ2-7, the V gene TRBV5-6, with TRBD1 identical over 7 bases. Germline lookup yields CDR1 SGHDT and CDR2 YYEEEE. Trimming cost V 2 bases and J 2 bases; bases outside gene matches: 4. This CDR3 is 14 amino acids long. CDR3 bases: TGTGCCAGCAGCTTCGGACAGGACACCTACGAGCAGTACTTC. Translation gives CASSFGQDTYEQYF.